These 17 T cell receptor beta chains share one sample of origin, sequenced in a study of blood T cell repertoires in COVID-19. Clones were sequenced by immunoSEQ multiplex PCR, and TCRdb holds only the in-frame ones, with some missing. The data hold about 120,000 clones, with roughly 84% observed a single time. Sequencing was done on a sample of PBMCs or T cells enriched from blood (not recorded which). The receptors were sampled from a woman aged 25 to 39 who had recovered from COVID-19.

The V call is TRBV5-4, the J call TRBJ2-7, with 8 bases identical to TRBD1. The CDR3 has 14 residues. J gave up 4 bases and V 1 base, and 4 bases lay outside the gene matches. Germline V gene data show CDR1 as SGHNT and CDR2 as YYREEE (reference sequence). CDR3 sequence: CASSLPGGRYEQYF. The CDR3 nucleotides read TGTGCCAGCAGCTTGCCAGGGGGCCGGTACGAGCAGTACTTC.

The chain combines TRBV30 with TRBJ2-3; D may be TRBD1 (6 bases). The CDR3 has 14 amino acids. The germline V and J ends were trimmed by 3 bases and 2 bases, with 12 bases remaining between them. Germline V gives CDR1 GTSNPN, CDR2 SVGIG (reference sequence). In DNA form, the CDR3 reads TGTGCCTGGAGGAAGGGGGACCTCACAGATACGCAGTATTTT. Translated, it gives CAWRKGDLTDTQYF.

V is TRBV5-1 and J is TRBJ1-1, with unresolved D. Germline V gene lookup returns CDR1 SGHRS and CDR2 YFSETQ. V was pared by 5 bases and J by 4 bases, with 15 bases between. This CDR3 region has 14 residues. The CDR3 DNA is TGCGCCAGCAGGACGGACGAGGGAAGCACTGAAGCTTTCTTT. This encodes CASRTDEGSTEAFF.

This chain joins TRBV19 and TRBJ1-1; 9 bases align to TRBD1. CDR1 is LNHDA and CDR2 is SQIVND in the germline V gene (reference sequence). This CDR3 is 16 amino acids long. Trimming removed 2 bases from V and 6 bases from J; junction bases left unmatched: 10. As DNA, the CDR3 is TGTGCCAGTAGTATATTCCCGACAGGGGGGTTTCCTGAAGCTTTCTTT. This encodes CASSIFPTGGFPEAFF. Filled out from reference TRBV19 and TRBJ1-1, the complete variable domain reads DGGITQSPKYLFRKEGQNVTLSCEQNLNHDAMYWYRQDPGQGLRLIYYSQIVNDFQKGDIAEGYSVSREKKESFPLTVTSAQKNPTAFYLCASSIFPTGGFPEAFFGQGTRLTVV.

CDR3 in amino acids: CASSVELGARDTIYF. DNA of the CDR3: TGTGCCAGCAGCGTAGAACTGGGGGCGAGGGACACCATATATTTT. The chain couples TRBV9 to TRBJ1-3; maybe TRBD1 (6 bases). Germline values: CDR1 SGDLS, CDR2 YYNGEE. There are 15 residues in the CDR3. V lost 0 bases to trimming and J lost 8 bases, with 15 bases between them. The whole variable domain, remainder taken from reference TRBV9 and TRBJ1-3, is DSGVTQTPKHLITATGQRVTLRCSPRSGDLSVYWYQQSLDQGLQFLIQYYNGEERAKGNILERFSAQQFPDLHSELNLSSLELGDSALYFCASSVELGARDTIYFGEGSWLTVV.

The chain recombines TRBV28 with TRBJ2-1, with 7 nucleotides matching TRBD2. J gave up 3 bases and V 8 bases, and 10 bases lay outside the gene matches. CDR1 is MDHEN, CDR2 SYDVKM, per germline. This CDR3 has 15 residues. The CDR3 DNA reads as TGTGCCAGCGGGACTACGGGACGGTTCTACAATGAGCAGTTCTTC. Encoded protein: CASGTTGRFYNEQFF.

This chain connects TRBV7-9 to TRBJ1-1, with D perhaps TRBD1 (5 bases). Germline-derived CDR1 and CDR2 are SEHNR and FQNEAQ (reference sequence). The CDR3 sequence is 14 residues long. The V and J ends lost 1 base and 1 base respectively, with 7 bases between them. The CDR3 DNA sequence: TGTGCCAGCAGCTTAGTCAGGGAGAACACTGAAGCTTTCTTT. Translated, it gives CASSLVRENTEAFF.

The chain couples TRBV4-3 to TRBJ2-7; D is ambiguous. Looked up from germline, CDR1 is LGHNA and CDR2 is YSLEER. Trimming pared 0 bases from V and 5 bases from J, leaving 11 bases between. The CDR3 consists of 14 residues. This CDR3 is CASSQDRGWNEQYF. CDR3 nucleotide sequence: TGCGCCAGCAGCCAAGATAGAGGTTGGAACGAGCAGTACTTC.

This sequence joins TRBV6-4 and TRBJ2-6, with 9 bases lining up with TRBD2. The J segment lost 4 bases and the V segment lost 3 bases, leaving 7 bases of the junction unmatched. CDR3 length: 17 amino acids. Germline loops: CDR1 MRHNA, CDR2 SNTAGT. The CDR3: CASSDVAGAPGANVLTF. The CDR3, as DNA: TGTGCCAGCAGTGATGTAGCGGGAGCTCCGGGGGCCAACGTCCTGACTTTC.

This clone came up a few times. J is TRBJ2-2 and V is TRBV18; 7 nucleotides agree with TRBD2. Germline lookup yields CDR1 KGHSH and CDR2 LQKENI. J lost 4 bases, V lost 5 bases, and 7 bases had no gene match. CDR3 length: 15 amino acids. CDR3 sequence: CASSTGGRSTGELFF. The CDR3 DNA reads TGTGCCAGCTCAACGGGGGGAAGGAGCACCGGGGAGCTGTTTTTT.

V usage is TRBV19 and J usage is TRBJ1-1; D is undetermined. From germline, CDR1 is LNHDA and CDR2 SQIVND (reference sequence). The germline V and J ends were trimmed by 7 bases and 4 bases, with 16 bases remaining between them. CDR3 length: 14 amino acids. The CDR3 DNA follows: TGTGCCAGTAAGGTGGAACGACTGGGCACTGAAGCTTTCTTT. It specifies CASKVERLGTEAFF.

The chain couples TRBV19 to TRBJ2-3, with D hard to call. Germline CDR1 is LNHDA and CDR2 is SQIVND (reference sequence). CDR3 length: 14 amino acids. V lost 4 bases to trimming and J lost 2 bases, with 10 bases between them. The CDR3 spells CASSNRDHTDTQYF. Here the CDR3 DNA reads TGTGCCAGTAGTAACAGAGACCACACAGATACGCAGTATTTT.

Here the CDR3 reads CASLAKQGTGYGYTF. CDR3 nucleotides: TGTGCCAGCTTAGCAAAACAGGGGACTGGCTATGGCTACACCTTC. The chain recombines TRBV18 with TRBJ1-2, with 7 bases that match TRBD1. Unmatched junction bases numbered 12, after V lost 7 bases and J lost 4 bases. Per germline, CDR1 KGHSH and CDR2 LQKENI. The CDR3 runs 15 residues.

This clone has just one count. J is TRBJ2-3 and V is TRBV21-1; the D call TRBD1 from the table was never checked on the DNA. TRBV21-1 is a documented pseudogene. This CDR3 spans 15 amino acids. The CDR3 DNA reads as TGTGCCAGCAGCAAAGAGTGTCAGGCCACAGATACGCAGTATTTT. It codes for CASSKECQATDTQYF.

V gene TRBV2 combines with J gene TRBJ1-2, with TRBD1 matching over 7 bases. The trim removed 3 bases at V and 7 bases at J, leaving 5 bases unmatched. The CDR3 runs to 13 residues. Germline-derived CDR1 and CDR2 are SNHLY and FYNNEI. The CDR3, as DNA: TGTGCCAGCAGTGAGGGACAGCCAGCTGGCTACACCTTC. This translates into CASSEGQPAGYTF.

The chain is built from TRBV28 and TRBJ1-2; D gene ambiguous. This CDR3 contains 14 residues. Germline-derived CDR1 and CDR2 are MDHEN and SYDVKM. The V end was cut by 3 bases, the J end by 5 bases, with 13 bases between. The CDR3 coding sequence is TGTGCCAGCAGTTTTTCTGCGCACCCGTATGGCTACACCTTC. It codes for CASSFSAHPYGYTF.

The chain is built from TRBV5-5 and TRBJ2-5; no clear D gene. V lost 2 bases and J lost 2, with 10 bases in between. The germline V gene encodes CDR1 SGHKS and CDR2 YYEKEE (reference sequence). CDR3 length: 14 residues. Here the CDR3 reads CASSFTTSQETQYF. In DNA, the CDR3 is TGTGCCAGCAGCTTCACGACTTCACAAGAGACCCAGTACTTC.